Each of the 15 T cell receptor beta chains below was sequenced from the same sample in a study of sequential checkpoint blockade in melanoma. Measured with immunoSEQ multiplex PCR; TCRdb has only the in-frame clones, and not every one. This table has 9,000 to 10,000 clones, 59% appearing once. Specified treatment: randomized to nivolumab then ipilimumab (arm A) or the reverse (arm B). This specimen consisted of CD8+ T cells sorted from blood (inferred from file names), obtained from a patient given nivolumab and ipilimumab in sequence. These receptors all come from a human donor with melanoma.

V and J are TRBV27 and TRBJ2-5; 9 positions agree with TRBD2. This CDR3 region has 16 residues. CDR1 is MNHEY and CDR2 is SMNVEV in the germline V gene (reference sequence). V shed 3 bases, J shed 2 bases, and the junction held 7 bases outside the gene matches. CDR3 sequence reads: CASSLAPSGEQETQYF. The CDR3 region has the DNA TGTGCCAGCAGTTTGGCCCCTAGCGGGGAACAAGAGACCCAGTACTTC.

The CDR3 DNA sequence: TGTGCCAGCAGTTGGGGAGGGACCGGGGAGCTGTTTTTT. Translated: CASSWGGTGELFF. This chain links TRBV27 with TRBJ2-2, with TRBD2 identical over 7 bases. CDR1 MNHEY and CDR2 SMNVEV come from the germline V gene (reference sequence). This CDR3 has 13 amino acids. Trimming took 4 bases from V and 5 from J; bases not matched to a gene: 1.

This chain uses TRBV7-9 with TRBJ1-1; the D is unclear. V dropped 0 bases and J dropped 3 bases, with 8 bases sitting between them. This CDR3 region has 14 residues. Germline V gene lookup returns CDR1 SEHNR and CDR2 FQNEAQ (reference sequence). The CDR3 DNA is TGTGCCAGCAGCTTAGCGTCCCGGGACACTGAAGCTTTCTTT. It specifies CASSLASRDTEAFF.

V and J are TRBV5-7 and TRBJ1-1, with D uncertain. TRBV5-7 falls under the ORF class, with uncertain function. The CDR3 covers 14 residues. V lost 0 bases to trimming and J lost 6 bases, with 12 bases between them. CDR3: CASSLAPAGAEAFF. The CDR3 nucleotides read TGTGCCAGCAGCTTGGCCCCAGCAGGCGCTGAAGCTTTCTTT.

CDR3 sequence: CASSQDEGASVYTF. CDR3 sequence (DNA): TGCGCCAGCAGCCAAGATGAGGGGGCGTCGGTCTACACCTTC. The rearrangement uses TRBV4-1 and TRBJ1-2, with 7 bases lining up with TRBD1. The CDR3 loop spans 14 amino acids. V was clipped by 0 bases and J by 10 bases; unmatched bases: 8. Germline V gene sequence: CDR1 MGHRA, CDR2 YSYEKL.

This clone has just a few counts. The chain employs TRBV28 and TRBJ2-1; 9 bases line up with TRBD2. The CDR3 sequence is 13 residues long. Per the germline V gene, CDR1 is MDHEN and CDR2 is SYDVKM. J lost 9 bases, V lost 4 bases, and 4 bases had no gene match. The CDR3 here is CASSSSGEGEQFF. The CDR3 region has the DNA TGTGCCAGCAGTTCTAGCGGGGAAGGTGAGCAGTTCTTC. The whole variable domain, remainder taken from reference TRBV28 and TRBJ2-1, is DVKVTQSSRYLVKRTGEKVFLECVQDMDHENMFWYRQDPGLGLRLIYFSYDVKMKEKGDIPEGYSVSREKKERFSLILESASTNQTSMYLCASSSSGEGEQFFGPGTRLTVL.

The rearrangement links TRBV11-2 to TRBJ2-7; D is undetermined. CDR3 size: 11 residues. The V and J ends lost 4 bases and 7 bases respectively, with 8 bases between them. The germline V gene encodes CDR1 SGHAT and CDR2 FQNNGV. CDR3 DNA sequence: TGTGCCAGCAGCTCGAACTTAGAGCAGTACTTC. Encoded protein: CASSSNLEQYF.

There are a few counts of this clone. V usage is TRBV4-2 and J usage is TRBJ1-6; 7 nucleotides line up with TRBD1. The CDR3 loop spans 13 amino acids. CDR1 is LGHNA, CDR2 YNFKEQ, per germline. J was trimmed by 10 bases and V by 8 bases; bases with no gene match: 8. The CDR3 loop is CASGEQGTSPLHF. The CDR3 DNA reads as TGTGCCAGCGGGGAACAGGGGACCTCACCCCTCCACTTT.

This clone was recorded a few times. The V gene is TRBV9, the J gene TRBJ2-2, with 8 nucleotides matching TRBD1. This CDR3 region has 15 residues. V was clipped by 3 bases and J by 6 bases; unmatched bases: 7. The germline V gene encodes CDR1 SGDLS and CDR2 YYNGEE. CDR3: CASSAWTGSAGELFF. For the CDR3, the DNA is TGTGCCAGCAGCGCCTGGACAGGGTCGGCCGGGGAGCTGTTTTTT.

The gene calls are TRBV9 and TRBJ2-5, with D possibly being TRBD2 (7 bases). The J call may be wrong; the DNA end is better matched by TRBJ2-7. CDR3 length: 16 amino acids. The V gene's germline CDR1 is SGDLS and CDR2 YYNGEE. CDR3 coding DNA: TGTGCCAGCAGCGTATCTGGAGGGGGGGAGACCTACGAGCAGTACTTC. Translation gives CASSVSGGGETYEQYF.

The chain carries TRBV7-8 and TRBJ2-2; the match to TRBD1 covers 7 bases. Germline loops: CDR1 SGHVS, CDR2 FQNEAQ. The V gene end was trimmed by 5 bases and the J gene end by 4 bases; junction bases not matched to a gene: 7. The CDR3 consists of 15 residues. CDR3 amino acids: CASSPQTGSTGELFF. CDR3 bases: TGTGCCAGCAGCCCCCAGACAGGGAGCACCGGGGAGCTGTTTTTT.

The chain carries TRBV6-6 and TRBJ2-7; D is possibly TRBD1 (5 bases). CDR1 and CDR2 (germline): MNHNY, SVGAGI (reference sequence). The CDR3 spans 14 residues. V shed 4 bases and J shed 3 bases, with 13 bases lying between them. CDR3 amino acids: CASSSLDRYYEQYF. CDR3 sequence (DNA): TGTGCCAGCAGTTCCCTTGACAGATACTACGAGCAGTACTTC.

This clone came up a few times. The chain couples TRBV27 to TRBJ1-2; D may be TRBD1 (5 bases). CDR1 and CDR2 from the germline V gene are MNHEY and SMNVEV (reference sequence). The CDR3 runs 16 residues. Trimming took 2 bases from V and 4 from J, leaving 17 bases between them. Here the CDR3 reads CASSLRGGRVSYGYTF. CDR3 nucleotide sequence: TGTGCCAGCAGTTTACGGGGGGGGAGAGTGAGCTATGGCTACACCTTC.

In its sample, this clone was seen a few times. The DNA of the CDR3 is TGTGCCAGCAGTGTTGTGGCCAGCGCTGCCTACGAGCAGTACTTC. The encoded protein is CASSVVASAAYEQYF. The chain employs TRBV6-5 and TRBJ2-7; D is undetermined. The CDR3 contains 15 residues. Trimming removed 5 bases from V and 2 bases from J, with 16 bases in between. In germline, CDR1 is MNHEY, CDR2 SVGAGI.

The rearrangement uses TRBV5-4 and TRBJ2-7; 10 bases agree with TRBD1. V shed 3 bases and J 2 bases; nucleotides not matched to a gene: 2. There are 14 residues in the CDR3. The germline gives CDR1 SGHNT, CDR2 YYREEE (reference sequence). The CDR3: CASSSGQGAYEQYF. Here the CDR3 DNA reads TGTGCCAGCAGCTCCGGACAGGGGGCCTACGAGCAGTACTTC. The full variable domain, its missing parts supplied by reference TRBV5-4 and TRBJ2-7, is ETGVTQSPTHLIKTRGQQVTLRCSSQSGHNTVSWYQQALGQGPQFIFQYYREEENGRGNFPPRFSGLQFPNYSSELNVNALELDDSALYLCASSSGQGAYEQYFGPGTRLTVT.